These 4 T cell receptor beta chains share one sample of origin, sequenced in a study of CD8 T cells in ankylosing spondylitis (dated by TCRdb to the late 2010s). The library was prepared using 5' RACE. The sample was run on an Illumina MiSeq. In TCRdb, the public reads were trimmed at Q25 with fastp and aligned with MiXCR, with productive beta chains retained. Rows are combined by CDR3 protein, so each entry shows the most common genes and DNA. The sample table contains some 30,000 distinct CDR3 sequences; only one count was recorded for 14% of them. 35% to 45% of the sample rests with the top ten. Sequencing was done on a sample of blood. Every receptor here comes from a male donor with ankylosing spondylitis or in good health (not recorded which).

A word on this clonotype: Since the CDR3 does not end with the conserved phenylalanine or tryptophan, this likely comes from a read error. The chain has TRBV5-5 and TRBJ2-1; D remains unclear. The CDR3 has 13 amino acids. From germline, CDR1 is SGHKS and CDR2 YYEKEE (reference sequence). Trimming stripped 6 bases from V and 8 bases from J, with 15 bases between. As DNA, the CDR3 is TGTGCCAGCACCCACGAATTTTCAGATGAGCAGTTCTCC. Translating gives CASTHEFSDEQFS.

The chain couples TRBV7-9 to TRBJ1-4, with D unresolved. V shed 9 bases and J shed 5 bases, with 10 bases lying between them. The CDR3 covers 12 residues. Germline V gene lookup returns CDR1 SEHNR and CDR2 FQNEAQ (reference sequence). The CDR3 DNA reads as TGTGCCAGTATGGCGGACAATGAAAAACTGTTTTTT. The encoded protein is CASMADNEKLFF.

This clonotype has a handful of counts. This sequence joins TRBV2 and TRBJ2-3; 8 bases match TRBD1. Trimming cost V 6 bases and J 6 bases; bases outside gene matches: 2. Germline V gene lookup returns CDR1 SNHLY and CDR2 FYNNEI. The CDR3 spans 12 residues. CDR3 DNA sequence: TGTGCCAGCAGGAACAGGGGGGATACGCAGTATTTT. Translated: CASRNRGDTQYF.

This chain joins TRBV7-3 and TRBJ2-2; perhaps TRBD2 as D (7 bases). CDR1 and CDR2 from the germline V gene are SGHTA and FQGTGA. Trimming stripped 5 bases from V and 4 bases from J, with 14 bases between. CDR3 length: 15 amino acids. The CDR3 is CASSPRGGLTGELFF. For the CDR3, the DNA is TGTGCCAGCAGCCCGAGGGGGGGCCTCACCGGGGAGCTGTTTTTT. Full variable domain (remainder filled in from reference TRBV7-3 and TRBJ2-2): GAGVSQTPSNKVTEKGKYVELRCDPISGHTALYWYRQSLGQGPEFLIYFQGTGAADDSGLPNDRFFAVRPEGSVSTLKIQRTERGDSAVYLCASSPRGGLTGELFFGEGSRLTVL.